The 22 T cell receptor beta chains below all came from one sample that was sequenced in a study of blood T cell repertoires in COVID-19. Profiling relied on immunoSEQ multiplex PCR, and the TCRdb table lists in-frame clones only, not all of them. The data hold hundreds of thousands of clones, with approximately 91% observed a single time. The sample comprised PBMCs or T cells enriched from blood (not recorded which). The receptors stem from a man aged 55 to 70 who had recovered from COVID-19.

The chain employs TRBV5-1 and TRBJ1-1; no clear D gene. Germline loops: CDR1 SGHRS, CDR2 YFSETQ. V shed 1 base and J shed 0 bases, with 7 bases lying between them. The CDR3 spans 14 residues. CDR3 DNA: TGCGCCAGCAGCTTGCTCCTCGTGAACACTGAAGCTTTCTTT. Translation gives CASSLLLVNTEAFF.

The chain has TRBV28 and TRBJ2-2; tentative D call: TRBD2 (6 bases). The CDR3 contains 16 residues. The V gene's germline CDR1 is MDHEN and CDR2 SYDVKM. The germline V and J ends were trimmed by 7 bases and 0 bases, with 15 bases remaining between them. This CDR3 reads CASKIGWEANTGELFF. The CDR3 DNA reads TGTGCCAGCAAAATTGGGTGGGAGGCGAACACCGGGGAGCTGTTTTTT.

V and J are TRBV5-6 and TRBJ1-6; D not resolved. V lost 1 base and J lost 11, with 19 bases in between. Germline CDR1 SGHDT, CDR2 YYEEEE. The CDR3 is 16 amino acids. The CDR3 reads CASSLPPHESLTPLHF. CDR3 bases: TGTGCCAGCAGCTTGCCCCCCCACGAAAGTCTAACACCCCTCCACTTT.

The chain has TRBV2 and TRBJ2-7; 8 bases are a match to TRBD1. With 7 bases clipped from V and 4 bases from J, the junction kept 6 bases outside the gene matches. CDR1 is SNHLY, CDR2 FYNNEI, per germline. The CDR3 runs to 13 residues. CDR3 protein: CASNGGQGYEQYF. The DNA of the CDR3 is TGTGCCAGCAATGGAGGACAGGGTTACGAGCAGTACTTC.

This clone was seen once. This sequence joins TRBV2 and TRBJ2-5; 8 bases map to TRBD1. Per the germline V gene, CDR1 is SNHLY and CDR2 is FYNNEI. This CDR3 spans 12 amino acids. V shed 8 bases and J 4 bases; nucleotides not matched to a gene: 3. This CDR3 reads CASHGQGETQYF. The CDR3 bases are TGTGCCAGCCATGGACAGGGAGAGACCCAGTACTTC.

The rearrangement uses TRBV28 and TRBJ2-5; 11 bases line up with TRBD2. The CDR3 has 17 residues. Trimming took 6 bases from V and 1 from J; bases not matched to a gene: 10. CDR1 is MDHEN, CDR2 SYDVKM, per germline. The CDR3 protein is CASSPGTSGSFQETQYF. The CDR3 DNA reads TGTGCCAGCAGCCCCGGAACTAGCGGGAGTTTCCAAGAGACCCAGTACTTC.

V gene TRBV28 combines with J gene TRBJ1-6, with no clear D. The CDR3 contains 15 residues. In germline, CDR1 is MDHEN, CDR2 SYDVKM. Between the trimmed V and J ends, which lost 3 bases and 8 bases, there was a span of 14 bases. The CDR3 sequence: CASSFRGSFYSPLHF. CDR3 DNA sequence: TGTGCCAGCAGTTTCCGGGGTTCGTTTTATTCACCCCTCCACTTT.

J is TRBJ2-2 and V is TRBV7-9, with D maybe TRBD1 (5 bases). Germline values: CDR1 SEHNR, CDR2 FQNEAQ (reference sequence). The germline V and J ends were trimmed by 2 bases and 4 bases, with 11 bases remaining between them. CDR3 length: 15 residues. This chain's CDR3 is CASSLQGTTTGELFF. CDR3 coding DNA: TGTGCCAGCAGCTTACAGGGTACAACCACCGGGGAGCTGTTTTTT.

This clone is a singleton in its sample. The chain joins TRBV18 to TRBJ2-1; 8 bases line up with TRBD1. Looked up from germline, CDR1 is KGHSH and CDR2 is LQKENI. Unmatched junction bases numbered 1, after V lost 1 base and J lost 2 bases. This CDR3 comprises 15 residues. This CDR3 reads CASSPLTGAYNEQFF. In DNA form, the CDR3 reads TGTGCCAGCTCACCACTGACAGGGGCCTACAATGAGCAGTTCTTC.

The chain uses TRBV27 and TRBJ1-5; 9 bases line up with TRBD1. Germline V lookup: CDR1 MNHEY, CDR2 SMNVEV (reference sequence). The V and J ends lost 5 bases and 1 base, in that order; junction bases with no gene match: 3. The CDR3 consists of 15 residues. The CDR3 here is CASSRDRVSNQPQHF. The CDR3 DNA is TGTGCCAGCAGTCGGGACAGGGTAAGCAATCAGCCCCAGCATTTT.

The rearrangement links TRBV2 to TRBJ2-7; weak D call: TRBD1 (6 bases). Trimming pared 8 bases from V and 6 bases from J, leaving 11 bases between. The CDR3 spans 11 residues. Per germline, CDR1 SNHLY and CDR2 FYNNEI. The CDR3 nucleotides are TGTGCCAGCGGGATGGGGGCCGAGCAGTACTTC. It is translated as CASGMGAEQYF.

The V call is TRBV5-1, the J call TRBJ2-3; TRBD2 matches 11 bases. Trimming removed 4 bases from V and 4 bases from J; junction bases left unmatched: 11. This CDR3 has 17 residues. Germline assignment: CDR1 SGHRS and CDR2 YFSETQ. The CDR3 sequence: CASSGRVSGREADTQYF. In DNA form, the CDR3 reads TGCGCCAGCAGCGGTCGGGTTAGCGGGAGGGAGGCAGATACGCAGTATTTT.

This sequence joins TRBV29-1 and TRBJ2-7; 7 bases line up with TRBD1. There are 14 residues in the CDR3. In germline, CDR1 is SQVTM, CDR2 ANQGSEA. V was pared by 7 bases and J by 5 bases, with 14 bases of the junction left unmatched. CDR3 sequence reads: CSAYARQGIDEQYF. The CDR3 DNA reads TGCAGCGCGTACGCAAGACAGGGAATCGACGAGCAGTACTTC.

V and J are TRBV7-2 and TRBJ1-1; D not resolved. Looked up from germline, CDR1 is SGHTA and CDR2 is FQGNSA. CDR3 length: 14 residues. Between the trimmed V and J ends, which lost 2 bases and 1 base, there was a span of 8 bases. CDR3 sequence (DNA): TGTGCCAGCAGCTTAATGCCTAGGAACACTGAAGCTTTCTTT. Translation: CASSLMPRNTEAFF.

The chain carries TRBV2 and TRBJ1-5, with D perhaps matching TRBD1 (6 bases). V gave up 5 bases and J gave up 11 bases, with 13 bases separating them. This CDR3 comprises 12 residues. Germline lookup yields CDR1 SNHLY and CDR2 FYNNEI. CDR3 region: CASSRQAKTQHF. In DNA, the CDR3 is TGTGCCAGCAGTCGACAGGCTAAAACCCAGCATTTT.

A single count supports this clone. This chain links TRBV7-2 with TRBJ2-3, with D perhaps TRBD2 (5 bases). The CDR3 loop spans 14 amino acids. CDR1 and CDR2 (germline): SGHTA, FQGNSA. The germline V and J ends were trimmed by 0 bases and 5 bases, with 9 bases remaining between them. CDR3: CASSLAGAKDTQYF. The CDR3 nucleotides read TGTGCCAGCAGCTTAGCGGGAGCGAAAGATACGCAGTATTTT.

The chain recombines TRBV27 with TRBJ2-7; 8 nucleotides agree with TRBD1. Per germline, CDR1 MNHEY and CDR2 SMNVEV (reference sequence). V dropped 5 bases and J dropped 2; count of bases not matched to a gene: 14. The length of the CDR3 is 17 residues. CDR3 in amino acids: CASSRTGSAASAYEQYF. The CDR3 DNA is TGTGCCAGCAGTAGGACAGGGTCCGCGGCTTCGGCCTACGAGCAGTACTTC.

The gene calls are TRBV6-5 and TRBJ2-1, with TRBD1 identical over 9 bases. The CDR3 loop spans 15 amino acids. With V trimmed by 7 bases and J by 7 bases, 11 bases remained unmatched. The germline gives CDR1 MNHEY, CDR2 SVGAGI. The CDR3 is CASNEGQGIINEQFF. The CDR3 DNA reads as TGTGCCAGCAACGAGGGACAGGGTATCATAAATGAGCAGTTCTTC.

The chain combines TRBV7-2 with TRBJ1-6; tentatively, D is TRBD1 (6 bases). The CDR3 is made up of 15 amino acids. V shed 1 base and J shed 10 bases, with 14 bases lying between them. The germline CDR1 and CDR2 sequences are SGHTA and FQGNSA. Here the CDR3 DNA reads TGTGCCAGCAGCTTAGAGGCAGGGGTAGGATCACCCCTCCACTTT. Translating gives CASSLEAGVGSPLHF.

The chain couples TRBV3-1 (or the pseudogene TRBV3-2) to TRBJ2-1, with D possibly TRBD1 on 5 matching bases. V was pared by 4 bases and J by 6 bases, with 10 bases between. The CDR3 contains 13 residues. Germline V lookup: CDR1 LGHDT, CDR2 YNNKEL (reference sequence). CDR3 protein: CASSLTGSNEQFF. In nucleotides, the CDR3 is TGTGCCAGCAGCCTAACAGGTTCCAATGAGCAGTTCTTC.

The V call is TRBV5-1, the J call TRBJ2-5, with D possibly being TRBD2 (5 bases). V was pared by 4 bases and J by 1 base, with 14 bases between. Germline V gives CDR1 SGHRS, CDR2 YFSETQ. This CDR3 spans 15 amino acids. CDR3 sequence (DNA): TGCGCCAGCAGCACCCTACCGGGGAGCCAAGAGACCCAGTACTTC. Protein sequence: CASSTLPGSQETQYF.

The V call is TRBV5-6, the J call TRBJ2-1, with D hard to call. Germline lookup yields CDR1 SGHDT and CDR2 YYEEEE. CDR3 size: 15 residues. V lost 3 bases and J lost 7, with 17 bases in between. CDR3 in DNA: TGTGCCAGCAGCTATAGGCATGTACAGCCTAATGAGCAGTTCTTC. Translation gives CASSYRHVQPNEQFF.